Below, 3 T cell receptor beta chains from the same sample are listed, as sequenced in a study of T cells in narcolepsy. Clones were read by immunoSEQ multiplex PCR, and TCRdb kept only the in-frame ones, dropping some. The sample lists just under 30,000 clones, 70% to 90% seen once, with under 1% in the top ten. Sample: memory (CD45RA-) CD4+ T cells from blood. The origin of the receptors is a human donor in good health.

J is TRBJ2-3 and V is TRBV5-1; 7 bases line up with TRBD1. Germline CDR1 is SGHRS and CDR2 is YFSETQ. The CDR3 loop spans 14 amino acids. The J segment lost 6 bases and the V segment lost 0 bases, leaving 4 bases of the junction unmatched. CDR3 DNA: TGCGCCAGCAGCTTGGGACAGGGCTGGGATACGCAGTATTTT. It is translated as CASSLGQGWDTQYF.

CDR3 amino acids: CASGQGKETEAFF. CDR3 bases: TGTGCCAGTGGACAGGGGAAAGAGACTGAAGCTTTCTTT. This sequence joins TRBV19 and TRBJ1-1; 9 bases match TRBD1. V lost 8 bases to trimming and J lost 5 bases; unmatched junction nucleotides: 6. The CDR3 contains 13 residues. The germline CDR1 and CDR2 sequences are LNHDA and SQIVND (reference sequence).

CDR3 region: CAWSETGWNSPLHF. In DNA, the CDR3 is TGTGCCTGGAGCGAGACAGGGTGGAATTCACCCCTCCACTTT. The chain recombines TRBV30 with TRBJ1-6, with 7 bases lining up with TRBD1. This CDR3 region has 14 residues. Trimming took 3 bases from V and 7 from J; bases not matched to a gene: 6. Germline assignment: CDR1 GTSNPN and CDR2 SVGIG (reference sequence).